Each of the 20 T cell receptor beta chains below was sequenced from the same sample in a study of primary melanoma T cells and metastatic recurrence. Method: immunoSEQ multiplex PCR; TCRdb's copy keeps in-frame clones and lacks some. This table has 500 or so clones, about 80% appearing once. The sequencing sample was made of melanoma tumor tissue. These receptors were taken from a human donor with melanoma.

This rearrangement joins TRBV7-5 to TRBJ2-3; TRBD2 is taken as the D call from the table, unchecked against the DNA. TRBV7-5 is a known pseudogene. The CDR3 runs to 14 residues. This CDR3 reads CASSLATSTDTQYF. Here the CDR3 DNA reads TGTGCCAGCAGCTTAGCGACTAGCACAGATACGCAGTATTTT.

In its sample, this clone ranks as large. The chain has TRBV12-5 and TRBJ2-7; 11 bases align to TRBD1. With V trimmed by 2 bases and J by 3 bases, 21 bases remained unmatched. Germline CDR1 reads LGHNT; CDR2 reads FRNRAP. There are 21 residues in the CDR3. CDR3 region: CASGLPIQDRGRDIRFYEQYF. Written as DNA, the CDR3 is TGTGCTAGTGGTTTGCCAATCCAGGACAGGGGGCGCGATATCCGGTTCTACGAGCAGTACTTC.

The rearrangement uses TRBV28 and TRBJ2-1; D may be TRBD2 (6 bases). CDR1 is MDHEN and CDR2 is SYDVKM in the germline V gene. The CDR3 length is 15 residues. V lost 6 bases and J lost 2, with 14 bases in between. CDR3 nucleotide sequence: TGTGCCAGCAGCTGGACTACCCGAACCTACAATGAGCAGTTCTTC. It specifies CASSWTTRTYNEQFF.

The J gene is TRBJ2-1, the V gene TRBV6-8, with D maybe TRBD2 (5 bases). Germline V gives CDR1 MNHGY, CDR2 SAAAGT. The CDR3 covers 14 residues. V lost 5 bases, J lost 10 bases, and 18 bases lay in between. CDR3 loop: CASSTITREGEQFF. The CDR3 nucleotides are TGTGCCAGCAGTACCATAACTAGGGAAGGCGAGCAGTTCTTC.

This chain joins TRBV7-6 and TRBJ2-4, with D unclear. The ends were cut back, 3 bases at V and 0 bases at J, with 9 bases in the middle. CDR1 SGHVS and CDR2 FNYEAQ come from the germline V gene. The CDR3 consists of 15 residues. CDR3 protein: CASSLVLGAKNIQYF. Written as DNA, the CDR3 is TGTGCCAGCAGCTTGGTCCTGGGAGCCAAAAACATTCAGTACTTC.

This clone was seen just once. The chain couples TRBV6-4 to TRBJ2-7, with a tentative D call TRBD1 (6 bases). The V and J ends lost 3 bases and 3 bases respectively, with 9 bases between them. There are 13 residues in the CDR3. Germline lookup yields CDR1 MRHNA and CDR2 SNTAGT. The CDR3 DNA reads as TGTGCCAGCAGTGAAAACAGGGACTACGAGCAGTACTTC. Translated: CASSENRDYEQYF.

The chain has TRBV4-1 and TRBJ1-6; 7 nucleotides agree with TRBD1. The CDR3 contains 15 residues. Germline V CDR1 and CDR2: MGHRA, YSYEKL. After removal of 1 base from V and 4 bases from J, the junction contained 1 base not matched to a gene. CDR3 in amino acids: CASSQVDRYNSPLHF. CDR3 coding DNA: TGCGCCAGCAGCCAAGTGGACAGGTATAATTCACCCCTCCACTTT.

The chain employs TRBV11-3 and TRBJ2-1, with TRBD1 matching 9 bases. Germline V gene sequence: CDR1 SGHNT, CDR2 YENEEA. The J segment lost 6 bases and the V segment lost 5 bases, leaving 11 bases of the junction unmatched. CDR3 length: 16 residues. The CDR3 bases are TGTGCCAGCAGCCCCCGGATGGGACAGGGCCCCAATGAGCAGTTCTTC. Protein product: CASSPRMGQGPNEQFF.

This clone was found a few times. V is TRBV11-3 and J is TRBJ2-2; D remains unclear. Germline CDR1 and CDR2: SGHNT and YENEEA. V lost 4 bases to trimming and J lost 0 bases, with 9 bases between them. This CDR3 has 15 amino acids. The CDR3 region has the DNA TGTGCCAGCAGCTCGAACAATCCGAACACCGGGGAGCTGTTTTTT. Protein product: CASSSNNPNTGELFF.

The rearrangement joins TRBV4-1 to TRBJ2-1; no reliable D call. Trimming removed 2 bases from V and 3 bases from J, with 11 bases in between. This CDR3 contains 15 residues. Germline CDR1 and CDR2: MGHRA and YSYEKL. As DNA, the CDR3 is TGCGCCAGCAGCCAATCCGCTTCGGGCTACAATGAGCAGTTCTTC. Translating gives CASSQSASGYNEQFF.

This clone has only one observation. The chain carries TRBV7-2 and TRBJ2-7; 8 bases are shared with TRBD2. After removal of 7 bases from V and 2 bases from J, the junction contained 4 bases not matched to a gene. Germline values: CDR1 SGHTA, CDR2 FQGNSA. The CDR3 has 13 residues. CDR3 sequence (DNA): TGTGCCAGCAAAACGGGAGGGACCTACGAGCAGTACTTC. Protein product: CASKTGGTYEQYF. Complete variable domain (other parts from reference TRBV7-2 and TRBJ2-7): GAGVSQSPSNKVTEKGKDVELRCDPISGHTALYWYRQSLGQGLEFLIYFQGNSAPDKSGLPSDRFSAERTGGSVSTLTIQRTQQEDSAVYLCASKTGGTYEQYFGPGTRLTVT.

The rearrangement uses TRBV19 and TRBJ2-2; 8 bases agree with TRBD2. Trimming took 7 bases from V and 5 from J; bases not matched to a gene: 3. This CDR3 comprises 13 residues. Germline values: CDR1 LNHDA, CDR2 SQIVND (reference sequence). CDR3 sequence reads: CASKGLATGELFF. The CDR3 region has the DNA TGTGCCAGTAAAGGACTAGCTACCGGGGAGCTGTTTTTT.

CDR3: CASSQVAGPTYEQYF. The DNA of the CDR3 is TGCGCCAGCAGCCAAGTCGCAGGGCCAACCTACGAGCAGTACTTC. This sequence joins TRBV4-1 and TRBJ2-7, with a weak D call TRBD1 (5 bases). CDR3 length: 15 residues. The ends were cut back, 1 base at V and 2 bases at J, with 12 bases in the middle. From germline, CDR1 is MGHRA and CDR2 YSYEKL.

Here the CDR3 DNA reads TGTGCCAGCTCCCACAGTCGGGGGGTGGACGCTGAAGCTTTCTTT. This gives the protein CASSHSRGVDAEAFF. V usage is TRBV18 and J usage is TRBJ1-1; maybe TRBD1 (5 bases). Germline values: CDR1 KGHSH, CDR2 LQKENI. The CDR3 loop spans 15 amino acids. Trimming took off 6 bases at V and 6 bases at J, with 20 bases between the two ends.

V is TRBV11-3 and J is TRBJ2-1, with D perhaps assigned TRBD1 or TRBD2 (5 bases each). This CDR3 is built from 16 residues. The germline V gene encodes CDR1 SGHNT and CDR2 YENEEA. V lost 5 bases to trimming and J lost 4 bases, with 18 bases between them. CDR3 residues: CASSPRSGTIYNEQFF. The CDR3 DNA reads TGTGCCAGCAGCCCTCGATCCGGGACGATATACAATGAGCAGTTCTTC.

The chain employs TRBV28 and TRBJ2-3, with 7 bases fitting TRBD1. The V segment lost 6 bases and the J segment 3 bases; nucleotides outside the gene matches: 3. From germline, CDR1 is MDHEN and CDR2 SYDVKM. The CDR3 contains 13 residues. The CDR3 coding sequence is TGTGCCAGCAGGCTACAGGGGACAGATACGCAGTATTTT. It specifies CASRLQGTDTQYF. The full variable domain, completed using reference TRBV28 and TRBJ2-3, is DVKVTQSSRYLVKRTGEKVFLECVQDMDHENMFWYRQDPGLGLRLIYFSYDVKMKEKGDIPEGYSVSREKKERFSLILESASTNQTSMYLCASRLQGTDTQYFGPGTRLTVL.

V gene TRBV29-1 combines with J gene TRBJ2-1, with D uncertain. From germline, CDR1 is SQVTM and CDR2 ANQGSEA. V lost 3 bases and J lost 4, with 13 bases in between. This CDR3 comprises 14 residues. The CDR3 coding sequence is TGCAGCGTTGATAGGATTTCCGGGTACAATGAGCAGTTCTTC. Translation gives CSVDRISGYNEQFF.

This clone showed up just once. The V call is TRBV11-3, the J call TRBJ2-3; 9 nucleotides line up with TRBD2. CDR1 is SGHNT, CDR2 YENEEA, per germline. The V and J ends lost 1 base and 4 bases, in that order; junction bases with no gene match: 3. The CDR3 loop spans 15 amino acids. The CDR3 sequence is CASSLVREGADTQYF. DNA of the CDR3: TGTGCCAGCAGCTTAGTGCGGGAGGGCGCAGATACGCAGTATTTT.

This clone was recorded only once. This rearrangement joins TRBV29-1 to TRBJ2-7; 12 bases agree with TRBD1. V was pared by 1 base and J by 5 bases, with 3 bases of the junction left unmatched. The CDR3 consists of 14 residues. The germline CDR1 and CDR2 sequences are SQVTM and ANQGSEA. CDR3 sequence (DNA): TGCAGCGTTGAAGGGGGACAGGGGGCTAACGAGCAGTACTTC. This translates into CSVEGGQGANEQYF.

The V and J genes are TRBV28 and TRBJ2-1; possible D gene TRBD1, 6 bases. Germline assignment: CDR1 MDHEN and CDR2 SYDVKM. This CDR3 has 14 amino acids. Trimming pared 2 bases from V and 2 bases from J, leaving 7 bases between. In DNA, the CDR3 is TGTGCCAGCAGTTTAAACAGGGCCTACAATGAGCAGTTCTTC. Its protein is CASSLNRAYNEQFF.